This T cell receptor beta chain was sequenced for a study of regulatory T cells in long-lasting Graves disease. Points from the study as a whole: Accuracy might have suffered from few samples. With some 2,500 shared public clonotypes, persistent patients exceeded new patients, who shared approximately 880.

This clonotype was seen repeatedly, ten times or more. What it binds is not known. This CDR3 contains 14 residues. V shed 4 bases and J shed 0 bases, with 7 bases lying between them. Per germline, CDR1 MNHEY and CDR2 SMNVEV (reference sequence). The authors built TCR beta libraries using iRepertoire HTBI primers and Arm-PCR of CDR3 regions. TCRdb itself ran the multiplex PCR reads through MiXCR, one entry per CDR3 protein. The repertoire includes about 220,000 distinct CDR3 sequences, roughly 20% of them detected once, and about 12% sits in the top ten. The time point here: newly diagnosed GD, antithyroid drugs for less than 3 months. There was RNA extracted from PBMCs, and the TCR library was made from it. These data were likewise used in another study, on T cells in Graves' hyperthyroidism and ophthalmopathy. From that second work: Clinical symptoms, serum thyroxine and TRAb, thyroid ultrasound and orbital computed tomography together formed the diagnostic basis. The HTBI set primed first-round TCR CDR3 RT-PCR.

The J gene is TRBJ2-4, the V gene TRBV27; D might be TRBD1 (6 bases). The TCR comes from a woman in her thirties with Graves disease. Sequencing used peripheral blood mononuclear cells (PBMCs), obtained at new diagnosis, from a patient treated with antithyroid drugs. The CDR3 loop is CASSSDRAKNIQYF. The DNA for the CDR3 is TGTGCCAGCAGTTCGGACAGAGCCAAAAACATTCAGTACTTC.